The 9 T cell receptor beta chains given below trace back to one sample, sequenced in a study of regulatory T cells in long-lasting Graves disease. Time point given: newly diagnosed GD, antithyroid drugs for less than 3 months. Generation of the TCR library employed RNA extracted from PBMCs. Arm-PCR of CDR3 regions with iRepertoire HTBI primers generated TCR beta libraries. TCRdb analysed the multiplex PCR reads with MiXCR anew, one entry per CDR3 protein. The sample contains 300,000 to 400,000 distinct CDR3 sequences, 18% of which appear only once. This sample comprised peripheral blood mononuclear cells (PBMCs), obtained at new diagnosis, from a patient treated with antithyroid drugs. The receptors come from a female donor with Graves disease.

This clonotype was seen a few times. This chain connects TRBV15 to TRBJ2-2; 15 bases are shared with TRBD2. The CDR3 contains 17 residues. Losses at the gene ends were 0 bases for V and 6 bases for J; bases not matched to a gene: 2. CDR1 is LNHNV, CDR2 YYDKDF, per germline (reference sequence). In DNA form, the CDR3 reads TGTGCCACCAGCAGAGAGGGACTAGCGGGAGGTGCCGGGGAGCTGTTTTTT. Translating gives CATSREGLAGGAGELFF.

This clonotype was counted at least ten times. The J gene is TRBJ2-5, the V gene TRBV2; no firm D call. CDR3 length equals 15 residues. The germline CDR1 and CDR2 sequences are SNHLY and FYNNEI. Trimming removed 6 bases at V and 2 bases at J, with 16 bases between. The CDR3 spells CASSPARVEQETQYF. Here the CDR3 DNA reads TGTGCCAGCAGCCCTGCCCGAGTGGAGCAAGAGACCCAGTACTTC.

To note about this clonotype: A read error is the likely source, as a far larger clone sits one nucleotide away. This chain links TRBV12-3 or TRBV12-4 with TRBJ1-5, with a possible D match to TRBD1 (6 bases). This CDR3 has 15 residues. The CDR3 here is CASSLRGNSNQPRHF. The CDR3, as DNA: TGTGCCAGCAGTTTGAGGGGGAATAGCAATCAGCCCCGGCATTTT.

This clonotype has ten or more counts. The rearrangement links TRBV19 to TRBJ2-6; D perhaps matches TRBD1 (6 bases). Germline-derived CDR1 and CDR2 are LNHDA and SQIVND (reference sequence). The V end was cut by 4 bases, the J end by 1 base, with 11 bases between. This CDR3 contains 16 residues. Here the CDR3 reads CASSRGTRSGANVLTF. The CDR3, as DNA: TGTGCCAGTAGTAGGGGGACACGGTCTGGGGCCAACGTCCTGACTTTC.

This clonotype was seen more than once but under ten times. A read error may be the cause here, since a much bigger clone is one base away. The chain links TRBV27 to TRBJ2-1, with D perhaps matching TRBD1 or TRBD2 (5 bases each). This CDR3 comprises 14 residues. The V end lost 2 bases, the J end lost 8 bases, and 13 bases lay between the germline ends. Germline V CDR1 and CDR2: MNHEY, SMNVEV (reference sequence). Written as DNA, the CDR3 is TGTGCCAGCAGTTTACAAGGGACGTACCATGAGCAGTTCTTC. Its translation: CASSLQGTYHEQFF.

Points on this clonotype: One end of the junction does not line up with germline, which may come from a read error. The genes are TRBV27 and TRBJ1-5, with unresolved D. Germline lookup yields CDR1 MNHEY and CDR2 SMNVEV (reference sequence). The CDR3 has 13 amino acids. The CDR3 reads CASGLSDLGPQHF. CDR3 sequence (DNA): TGTGCCAGCGGTTTATCTGACCTTGGGCCCCAGCATTTT.

This clonotype was counted ten times or more. The chain uses TRBV6-2 or TRBV6-3 and TRBJ1-2; D is unclear. Germline lookup yields CDR1 MNHEY and CDR2 SVGEGT. This CDR3 has 17 residues. V was pared by 1 base and J by 1 base, with 16 bases between. Here the CDR3 reads CASSYYDRTVFNYGYTF. DNA of the CDR3: TGTGCCAGCAGTTACTACGACCGGACGGTATTTAACTATGGCTACACCTTC.

The rearrangement joins TRBV2 to TRBJ1-3, with D possibly being TRBD1 (5 bases). Trimming removed 3 bases at V and 0 bases at J, with 6 bases between. CDR1 and CDR2 from the germline V gene are SNHLY and FYNNEI. This CDR3 spans 14 amino acids. The CDR3 region has the DNA TGTGCCAGCAGTGAGGACAACTCTGGAAACACCATATATTTT. It encodes CASSEDNSGNTIYF. Complete variable domain (other parts from reference TRBV2 and TRBJ1-3): EPEVTQTPSHQVTQMGQEVILRCVPISNHLYFYWYRQILGQKVEFLVSFYNNEISEKSEIFDDQFSVERPDGSNFTLKIRSTKLEDSAMYFCASSEDNSGNTIYFGEGSWLTVV.

Many counts were recorded for this clonotype. As DNA, the CDR3 is TGTGCCAGCAGCTTAGGAGGATTAGGGCGGTTGACAGATACGCAGTATTTT. Translated: CASSLGGLGRLTDTQYF. The V call is TRBV11-2, the J call TRBJ2-3, with D unclear. V lost 1 base, J lost 3 bases, and 17 bases lay in between. Germline CDR1 is SGHAT and CDR2 is FQNNGV. CDR3 length: 17 residues.